A single sample is the source of the 5 T cell receptor beta chains below, sequenced in a study of cytomegalovirus exposure and HLA in healthy donors. The PCR used 60 Vbeta and 13 Jbeta primers. Clones were sequenced by immunoSEQ multiplex PCR, and TCRdb holds only the in-frame ones, with some missing. The table has tens of thousands of clones, roughly two thirds seen once; the top ten hold about 2.3%. The sample comprised PBMCs. Receptors originate from a human donor in good health.

The V call is TRBV5-4, the J call TRBJ1-2, with a tentative D call TRBD1 (5 bases). V lost 1 base and J lost 4, with 14 bases in between. CDR3 length equals 15 residues. Per the germline V gene, CDR1 is SGHNT and CDR2 is YYREEE (reference sequence). CDR3 protein: CASSLSGTASYGYTF. CDR3 in DNA: TGTGCCAGCAGCTTGAGCGGGACCGCGTCCTATGGCTACACCTTC.

This clone was detected a few times. The rearrangement uses TRBV18 and TRBJ2-5, with 9 positions matching TRBD2. V was pared by 4 bases and J by 4 bases, with 7 bases of the junction left unmatched. The CDR3 consists of 15 residues. Germline CDR1 is KGHSH and CDR2 is LQKENI. CDR3 region: CASSRGGGARETQYF. CDR3 sequence (DNA): TGTGCCAGCTCACGAGGCGGGGGGGCCCGAGAGACCCAGTACTTC.

This chain connects TRBV7-9 to TRBJ2-1, with TRBD1 matching over 7 bases. Germline CDR1 SEHNR, CDR2 FQNEAQ (reference sequence). After removal of 6 bases from V and 4 bases from J, the junction contained 12 bases not matched to a gene. The CDR3 covers 16 residues. CDR3 bases: TGTGCCAGCAGACCTACCGGGACAGCGAGTTACAATGAGCAGTTCTTC. This gives the protein CASRPTGTASYNEQFF.

This clone occurred once. The rearrangement links TRBV7-9 to TRBJ2-1; D is undetermined. Trimming removed 0 bases at V and 9 bases at J, with 15 bases between. This CDR3 is 15 amino acids long. Germline values: CDR1 SEHNR, CDR2 FQNEAQ (reference sequence). The CDR3 DNA sequence: TGTGCCAGCAGCTTAGCAGAGGCAGTATATGGTGAGCAGTTCTTC. Encoded protein: CASSLAEAVYGEQFF.

Comment on this clone: One end of the junction does not line up with germline, which may come from a read error. V and J are TRBV10-3 and TRBJ1-2, with D perhaps TRBD1 (6 bases). The CDR3 covers 13 residues. The V gene's germline CDR1 is ENHRY and CDR2 SYGVKD. CDR3 in amino acids: CDISEGQGLGYTF. DNA for the CDR3: TGTGACATCAGTGAGGGGCAGGGGCTTGGCTACACCTTC.